One sample yielded the 17 T cell receptor beta chains listed below, sequenced in a study of T cells in Graves' hyperthyroidism and ophthalmopathy. TCR beta CDR3 region amplification was performed from RNA transcripts. RT-PCR in the first round (using the HTBI primer set) targeted the TCR CDR3. MiXCR, run by TCRdb on the multiplex PCR reads, gives a single entry per CDR3 protein. The sample yields a few hundred thousand distinct CDR3 sequences, 15% seen once. The sequencing input was blood. These receptors were taken from a woman under 40 with Graves' hyperthyroidism.

This clonotype appeared a few times. This sequence joins TRBV7-3 and TRBJ1-1; TRBD1 aligns across 7 bases. Trimming at V came to 1 base and at J to 6 bases, leaving 2 bases not matched to a gene. Germline V lookup: CDR1 SGHTA, CDR2 FQGTGA. The CDR3 runs 13 residues. The CDR3 DNA follows: TGTGCCAGCAGCTTAAACAGGGGCGCTGAAGCTTTCTTT. Translating it yields CASSLNRGAEAFF.

The chain links TRBV7-2 to TRBJ1-3; D not resolved. The V gene lost 2 bases and the J gene lost 5 bases, with 4 bases spanning the gap. This CDR3 region has 12 residues. In germline, CDR1 is SGHTA, CDR2 FQGNSA. For the CDR3, the DNA is TGTGCCAGCAGCTTACGGAGAAACACCATATATTTT. Translated: CASSLRRNTIYF.

This clonotype has a count of ten or more. V usage is TRBV27 and J usage is TRBJ2-1; D gene unclear. Trimming left V 7 bases short and J 8 bases short, with 18 bases between. This CDR3 comprises 14 residues. CDR1 and CDR2 (germline): MNHEY, SMNVEV (reference sequence). The CDR3 DNA reads as TGTGCCAGCACCCCCTGGCGAAACGCCGATGAGCAGTTCTTC. Translated: CASTPWRNADEQFF.

In this sample, this clonotype turned up many times. This sequence joins TRBV20-1 and TRBJ2-1; perhaps TRBD2 as D (7 bases). CDR3 length: 21 amino acids. V lost 7 bases to trimming and J lost 8 bases, with 42 bases between them. Germline loops: CDR1 DFQATT, CDR2 SNEGSKA (reference sequence). The CDR3 bases are TGCAGTGTTTTAGGGACTAAAGGGGGACGAGGAACGGGAGATCGAACAGATGAGCAGTTCTTC. Translation gives CSVLGTKGGRGTGDRTDEQFF.

This clonotype was detected a few times. The chain uses TRBV7-9 and TRBJ2-5, with 8 bases matching TRBD1. Germline CDR1 and CDR2: SEHNR and FQNEAQ (reference sequence). J was trimmed by 5 bases and V by 6 bases; bases with no gene match: 5. The CDR3 sequence is 13 residues long. The CDR3 region is CASRNRGRETQYF. CDR3 sequence (DNA): TGTGCCAGCAGAAACAGGGGGAGGGAGACCCAGTACTTC.

In this sample, this clonotype turned up a few times. The chain employs TRBV5-1 and TRBJ2-5; 9 bases fit TRBD2. The V and J ends lost 5 bases and 4 bases, in that order; junction bases with no gene match: 9. Germline CDR1 and CDR2: SGHRS and YFSETQ. This CDR3 is built from 15 residues. This CDR3 is CASSVLGTSRETQYF. Here the CDR3 DNA reads TGCGCCAGCAGTGTTCTCGGGACTAGCAGAGAGACCCAGTACTTC. The whole variable domain, filled in from reference TRBV5-1 and TRBJ2-5, reads KAGVTQTPRYLIKTRGQQVTLSCSPISGHRSVSWYQQTPGQGLQFLFEYFSETQRNKGNFPGRFSGRQFSNSRSEMNVSTLELGDSALYLCASSVLGTSRETQYFGPGTRLLVL.

A few counts support this clonotype. A read error may be the cause here, since a much bigger clone is one base away. The V and J genes are TRBV29-1 and TRBJ1-2; 8 nucleotides agree with TRBD1. Per germline, CDR1 SQVTM and CDR2 ANQGSEA. CDR3 length equals 15 residues. V gave up 5 bases and J gave up 5 bases; unmatched junction bases: 13. CDR3 residues: CSVPRTGQEEYGYTF. In nucleotides, the CDR3 is TGCAGCGTTCCGAGGACAGGGCAGGAGGAGTATGGCTACACCTTC.

The sample holds one count of this clonotype. This sequence joins TRBV19 and TRBJ1-4; no reliable D call. Germline V CDR1 and CDR2: LNHDA, SQIVND (reference sequence). The V end was cut by 5 bases, the J end by 0 bases, with 10 bases between. The CDR3 loop spans 15 amino acids. This CDR3 is CASSGGFSTNEKLFF. CDR3 DNA sequence: TGTGCCAGTAGTGGAGGGTTTTCAACTAATGAAAAACTGTTTTTT.

In this sample, this clonotype turned up many times. The V and J genes are TRBV2 and TRBJ2-3; TRBD2 matches at 9 bases. The V and J ends lost 6 bases and 3 bases, in that order; junction bases with no gene match: 1. This CDR3 contains 13 residues. The germline gives CDR1 SNHLY, CDR2 FYNNEI. CDR3: CASRGLATDTQYF. The CDR3, as DNA: TGTGCCAGCAGGGGACTAGCTACAGATACGCAGTATTTT.

This clonotype was picked up many times. J is TRBJ2-7 and V is TRBV11-2; possible D gene TRBD2, 5 bases. Germline CDR1 and CDR2: SGHAT and FQNNGV. This CDR3 comprises 13 residues. V was cut by 6 bases and J by 2 bases, with 11 bases left in between. CDR3 sequence (DNA): TGTGCCAGCAGGCGGACTTCTACCTACGAGCAGTACTTC. This gives the protein CASRRTSTYEQYF.

This clonotype was seen more than once but under ten times. Germline and junction disagree at one end, which may indicate a read error. The chain uses TRBV10-3 and TRBJ2-7, with D uncertain. Germline loops: CDR1 ENHRY, CDR2 SYGVKD. This CDR3 is built from 12 residues. Here the CDR3 reads CAIRESSYEQYF. For the CDR3, the DNA is TGTGCCATCAGAGAGTCGAGCTACGAGCAGTACTTC.

This clonotype was counted many times. The genes are TRBV5-1 and TRBJ2-2, with TRBD1 matching over 7 bases. In germline, CDR1 is SGHRS, CDR2 YFSETQ. CDR3 length equals 15 residues. After removal of 4 bases from V and 5 bases from J, the junction contained 8 bases not matched to a gene. The DNA for the CDR3 is TGCGCCAGCAGCCCAAATCCAGGGGGAACCGGGGAGCTGTTTTTT. This gives the protein CASSPNPGGTGELFF.

The chain joins TRBV9 to TRBJ1-1; possible D gene TRBD1, 5 bases. The germline V gene encodes CDR1 SGDLS and CDR2 YYNGEE. The CDR3 runs 14 residues. V was shortened by 7 bases and J by 5 bases, with 18 bases between the two germline ends. The CDR3 DNA follows: TGTGCCAGCTTCAGGGAAGTGACTCCGACTGAAGCTTTCTTT. It specifies CASFREVTPTEAFF.

This clonotype was seen at least ten times. V and J are TRBV10-3 and TRBJ2-1; 11 bases fit TRBD1. The CDR3 consists of 14 residues. Per the germline V gene, CDR1 is ENHRY and CDR2 is SYGVKD. Germline trimming cut 6 bases from V and 6 bases from J; bases unmatched to any gene: 4. The CDR3 is CAIRNGTGGNEQFF. For the CDR3, the DNA is TGTGCCATCAGGAATGGGACAGGGGGCAATGAGCAGTTCTTC.

The chain carries TRBV19 and TRBJ2-5; maybe TRBD2 (6 bases). The V end was cut by 2 bases, the J end by 3 bases, with 7 bases between. Germline V gene sequence: CDR1 LNHDA, CDR2 SQIVND (reference sequence). The CDR3 totals 13 residues. CDR3 sequence: CASSIPGEETQYF. Written as DNA, the CDR3 is TGTGCCAGTAGTATACCGGGAGAAGAGACCCAGTACTTC.

This clonotype ranks as medium-sized. J is TRBJ2-5 and V is TRBV3-1, with D perhaps being TRBD1 or TRBD2 (5 bases each). V lost 3 bases, J lost 1 base, and 12 bases lay in between. The germline CDR1 and CDR2 sequences are LGHDT and YNNKEL (reference sequence). The CDR3 has 15 residues. The CDR3 DNA is TGTGCCAGCAGCCAGTATTCAGGGAGCCAAGAGACCCAGTACTTC. It translates to CASSQYSGSQETQYF.

This clonotype occurred many times. The chain carries TRBV30 and TRBJ2-5; 7 bases map to TRBD1. This CDR3 contains 15 residues. Germline V gene data show CDR1 as GTSNPN and CDR2 as SVGIG (reference sequence). This CDR3 is CARSRGKLGGETQYF. CDR3 DNA sequence: TGTGCTCGGAGCAGGGGGAAACTAGGTGGAGAGACCCAGTACTTC. The complete variable domain, with remaining parts taken from reference TRBV30 and TRBJ2-5, reads SQTIHQWPATLVQPVGSPLSLECTVEGTSNPNLYWYRQAAGRGLQLLFYSVGIGQISSEVPQNLSASRPQDRQFILSSKKLLLSDSGFYLCARSRGKLGGETQYFGPGTRLLVL.